Listed below are T cell receptor beta chains from one sample, sequenced in a study of blood T cell repertoires in COVID-19. The repertoire was sequenced with immunoSEQ multiplex PCR; TCRdb's copy has only in-frame clones and lacks some. The sample has about 300,000 clones, about 88% seen once; the top ten hold roughly 1.3%. The sample comprised peripheral blood. The receptor set was obtained from a man between 65 and 79 years old with acute or convalescent COVID-19. CDR3s include the opening cysteine and the closing phenylalanine or tryptophan. Each record gives: clone size, D gene, J gene, V gene, CDR3 protein, CDR3 DNA. D genes are given only for firm matches. Rows give clone size only sometimes, using once, few, many, or a class for an expanded clone.

>few|TRBD1|TRBJ1-6|TRBV3-1/TRBV3-2
CASSQVQGNSPLHF
TGTGCCAGCAGCCAAGTACAGGGGAATTCACCCCTCCACTTT
>-|TRBD1|TRBJ2-7|TRBV28
CASRRQGSSYEQYF
TGTGCCAGCAGACGACAGGGCTCCTCTTACGAGCAGTACTTC
>-|-|TRBJ1-5|TRBV10-3
CAIMAGGNQPQHF
TGTGCCATCATGGCGGGCGGGAATCAGCCCCAGCATTTT
>-|-|TRBJ1-2|TRBV19
CASSTQGHYGYTF
TGTGCCAGTAGTACGCAGGGTCACTATGGCTACACCTTC
>-|TRBD1|TRBJ1-5|TRBV5-1
CASSEGQGGRNQPQHF
TGCGCCAGCAGCGAAGGACAGGGTGGGCGCAATCAGCCCCAGCATTTT
>-|TRBD1|TRBJ1-1|TRBV15
CATSRGDRVDTEAFF
TGTGCCACCAGCAGAGGGGACAGGGTTGACACTGAAGCTTTCTTT
>-|-|TRBJ1-1|TRBV6-2/TRBV6-3
CASSYPGKRVNTEAFF
TGTGCCAGCAGTTACCCAGGGAAACGGGTGAACACTGAAGCTTTCTTT
>-|TRBD1|TRBJ1-1|TRBV19
CASSKGRQGASGTEAFF
TGTGCCAGTAGTAAGGGGAGACAGGGGGCGTCCGGCACTGAAGCTTTCTTT
>-|TRBD1|TRBJ2-7|TRBV27
CASRTRQGGREQYF
TGTGCCAGCAGGACCAGACAGGGGGGTCGCGAGCAGTACTTC
>-|TRBD2|TRBJ2-1|TRBV4-3
CASSQEAGVGQFF
TGCGCCAGCAGCCAAGAGGCGGGGGTTGGGCAGTTCTTC
>-|-|TRBJ1-3|TRBV4-3
CASSQVISSGNTIYF
TGCGCCAGCAGCCAAGTAATCAGCTCTGGAAACACCATATATTTT
>-|TRBD2|TRBJ2-3|TRBV5-4
CAGRRREDTDTQYF
TGTGCCGGCCGGAGGCGGGAGGACACAGATACGCAGTATTTT
>-|-|TRBJ1-5|TRBV19
CASTTGTGNQPQHF
TGTGCCAGTACCACCGGGACTGGCAATCAGCCCCAGCATTTT
>-|TRBD1|TRBJ1-3|TRBV5-1
CASSAARQGNTIYF
TGCGCCAGCAGCGCCGCCCGACAGGGGAACACCATATATTTT
>-|TRBD2|TRBJ2-7|TRBV9
CASSVASIPTGGEQYF
TGTGCCAGCAGCGTAGCTTCCATTCCGACGGGAGGGGAGCAGTACTTC
>-|-|TRBJ2-2|TRBV6-2/TRBV6-3
CASSWRGHTGELFF
TGTGCCAGCAGTTGGAGAGGGCACACCGGGGAGCTGTTTTTT
>-|TRBD1|TRBJ1-2|TRBV19
CASQQGNYGYTF
TGTGCCAGTCAACAGGGGAACTATGGCTACACCTTC
>-|-|TRBJ2-7|TRBV1
CTSSQDLRQGQLYEQYF
TGCACCAGCAGCCAAGATCTACGACAGGGTCAGTTGTACGAGCAGTACTTC
>-|-|TRBJ1-3|TRBV19
CASSLVSSGNTIYF
TGTGCCAGTAGTTTGGTTAGCTCTGGAAACACCATATATTTT
>-|-|TRBJ2-7|TRBV5-4
CASSLGADSYEQYF
TGTGCCAGCAGCTTGGGAGCGGACTCCTACGAGCAGTACTTC
>-|-|TRBJ2-1|TRBV18
CASSPFGAVYNEQFF
TGTGCCAGCTCTCCATTTGGGGCCGTATACAATGAGCAGTTCTTC
>-|-|TRBJ2-7|TRBV24-1
CATSDLYEQYF
TGTGCCACCAGTGACCTTTACGAGCAGTACTTC
>once|-|TRBJ1-2|TRBV6-6
CASSYPGENGYTF
TGTGCCAGCAGTTATCCAGGGGAAAATGGCTACACCTTC
>-|-|TRBJ2-3|TRBV5-8
CASSGGPEPLGDTQYF
TGTGCCAGCAGCGGAGGACCGGAACCTTTGGGAGATACGCAGTATTTT
>-|TRBD1|TRBJ1-2|TRBV7-2
CASSHGQGGYTF
TGTGCCAGCAGCCACGGACAGGGCGGCTACACCTTC
>-|-|TRBJ2-1|TRBV7-2
CASSLMGGTYNEQFF
TGTGCCAGCAGCTTAATGGGGGGAACCTACAATGAGCAGTTCTTC
>-|TRBD1|TRBJ2-2|TRBV7-9
CASSPTGPGELFF
TGTGCCAGCAGCCCGACAGGGCCCGGGGAGCTGTTTTTT
>-|-|TRBJ2-1|TRBV7-2
CASSLRSGQNSYNEQFF
TGTGCCAGCAGCTTAAGGAGCGGGCAAAACTCCTACAATGAGCAGTTCTTC
>-|-|TRBJ1-4|TRBV6-5
CASSYEAAEKLFF
TGTGCCAGCAGTTACGAAGCGGCTGAAAAACTGTTTTTT
>few|-|TRBJ1-1|TRBV21-1
CASSKARQGSTEAFF
TGTGCCAGCAGCAAAGCGCGACAAGGGAGCACTGAAGCTTTCTTT
>-|-|TRBJ1-6|TRBV30
CAWSTTALSPLHF
TGTGCCTGGAGTACAACAGCCCTTTCACCCCTCCACTTT
>-|-|TRBJ1-6|TRBV28
CASSLSDSPLHF
TGTGCCAGCAGTTTGTCGGATTCACCCCTCCACTTT
>-|TRBD1|TRBJ1-2|TRBV28
CASSQRGQGYGYTF
TGTGCCAGCAGTCAAAGGGGGCAAGGCTATGGCTACACCTTC
>-|-|TRBJ2-5|TRBV5-4
CASSLQGQETQYF
TGTGCCAGCAGCTTGCAGGGCCAAGAGACCCAGTACTTC
>-|-|TRBJ2-1|TRBV12-3/TRBV12-4
CASRLRAGNEQFF
TGTGCCAGCAGGCTGCGGGCGGGCAATGAGCAGTTCTTC
>-|-|TRBJ1-1|TRBV10-3
CAISGRVNTEAFF
TGTGCCATCAGTGGGCGGGTGAACACTGAAGCTTTCTTT
>-|TRBD1|TRBJ2-3|TRBV4-1
CASSQASQGSDTQYF
TGCGCCAGCAGCCAAGCGTCACAGGGGTCAGATACGCAGTATTTT
>-|-|TRBJ2-3|TRBV4-2
CASSQRSNTTWFPDTQYF
TGTGCCAGCAGCCAAAGATCAAACACCACATGGTTTCCAGATACGCAGTATTTT
>few|TRBD1|TRBJ1-2|TRBV5-4
CASGDTGGYGYTF
TGTGCCAGCGGCGATACAGGGGGCTATGGCTACACCTTC
>once|-|TRBJ1-5|TRBV28
CASSLIAARDDQPQHF
TGTGCCAGCAGTTTAATAGCGGCGAGGGATGATCAGCCCCAGCATTTT
>-|TRBD1|TRBJ2-2|TRBV4-3
CASSQVPGGNTGELFF
TGCGCCAGCAGCCAAGTACCAGGGGGAAACACCGGGGAGCTGTTTTTT
>-|-|TRBJ1-2|TRBV6-6
CASRPGNYGYTF
TGTGCCAGCAGACCGGGGAACTATGGCTACACCTTC
>-|TRBD1|TRBJ2-1|TRBV14
CASSQPGQGYNEQFF
TGTGCCAGCAGCCAACCGGGACAGGGGTACAATGAGCAGTTCTTC
>-|TRBD1|TRBJ1-5|TRBV7-2
CASSGGTGELPQHF
TGTGCCAGCAGCGGGGGGACAGGGGAACTGCCCCAGCATTTT
>-|-|TRBJ1-4|TRBV12-3/TRBV12-4
CASSSNLREKLFF
TGTGCCAGCAGTTCCAATCTCCGGGAAAAACTGTTTTTT
>-|-|TRBJ2-5|TRBV24-1
CATSDPGTRTGETQYF
TGTGCCACCAGTGACCCGGGGACAAGGACCGGGGAGACCCAGTACTTC
>-|TRBD1|TRBJ1-6|TRBV28
CASSTILGTGDNSPLHF
TGTGCCAGCAGTACCATCCTTGGGACAGGGGATAATTCACCCCTCCACTTT
>-|TRBD1|TRBJ2-7|TRBV6-4
CASSDPPGQGMVDEQYF
TGTGCCAGCAGTGACCCACCGGGACAGGGTATGGTCGACGAGCAGTACTTC